The T cell receptor (beta chain) under discussion was sequenced for a study of T cell repertoires in cytomegalovirus infection. Study-level information: Indications came from public TCR beta signatures; they pointed to CMV infection and to a matching HLA type. Study conclusions and caveats: The study found HLA-C-restricted CMV-specific TCR beta clonotypes dominating the ex vivo response.

TCRdb processed the reads anew with MiXCR; each CDR3 protein has one entry. The table lists hundreds of thousands of distinct CDR3 sequences, 20% to 25% of them singletons. This clonotype was observed a few times. Its antigen is not identified. This CDR3 has 13 amino acids. Germline lookup yields CDR1 LGHNA and CDR2 YNFKEQ. Deletions cut 3 bases from V and 4 bases from J, with 9 bases between. The source is a human donor in good health (CMV status not recorded). Some clones in this sample may be carry-over from other donors' samples. The sequenced sample was CD8+ T cells from PBMCs. This chain uses TRBV4-2 with TRBJ1-1; TRBD1 might be the D (5 bases). DNA for the CDR3: TGTGCCAGCAGCCAGAATGGGGCCACTGAAGCTTTCTTT. Amino acids: CASSQNGATEAFF.